The clone carrying this T cell receptor beta chain came up once. Its antigen is as yet unknown. The V segment lost 5 bases and the J segment 0 bases; nucleotides outside the gene matches: 8. CDR1 and CDR2 (germline): SGHTA, FQGNSA. The CDR3 runs to 17 residues. The sample originates from a study of cytomegalovirus exposure and HLA in healthy donors. PCR employed 60 Vbeta and 13 Jbeta primers. TCRdb keeps only in-frame clones here, not all; method: immunoSEQ multiplex PCR. The table includes around 130,000 clones, 80% detected once. Overall study findings and caveats: A list of approximately 160 TCR beta chains associated with cytomegalovirus was given. It was shown in a later analysis that HLA-associated TCR beta chains were more clonally expanded than other, equally common chains. In an earlier analysis, most TCR beta V segments were productive about 90% or about 30% of the time.

The source material was PBMCs. The TCR originated in a male donor in good health and CMV-seronegative. J is TRBJ2-1 and V is TRBV7-2; 9 bases line up with TRBD2. The CDR3 loop is CASSPAGGASSYNEQFF. The CDR3 nucleotides read TGTGCCAGCAGCCCGGCGGGGGGGGCTAGCTCCTACAATGAGCAGTTCTTC.